A selection of T cell receptor beta chains follows, all from one sample in a study of T cell repertoires in cytomegalovirus infection. One entry per CDR3 protein, called by TCRdb with MiXCR from the reads. Here the sample spans roughly 320,000 distinct CDR3 sequences, roughly 9.5% being singletons. Sequenced sample: PBMCs. The source is a human donor in good health (CMV status not recorded). Some clones in this sample may be carry-over from other donors' samples. Both conserved end residues are part of each CDR3. Fields, in order: clone size, J gene, D gene, V gene, CDR3 protein, CDR3 DNA. The D gene is left open where the match is weak. The size field is filled for only some rows; it gives once, few, many or a size class.

>many|TRBJ2-7|TRBD1|TRBV24-1
CATGQGSYEQYF
TGTGCCACCGGACAGGGCTCCTACGAGCAGTACTTC
>many|TRBJ1-3|TRBD1|TRBV19
CRGFGFRQGTYSGNTIYF
TGTCGCGGTTTCGGTTTTCGACAGGGCACGTACTCTGGAAACACCATATATTTT
>few|TRBJ1-2|-|TRBV7-2
CASSLDRPGYTF
TGTGCCAGCAGCCTGGACAGACCCGGCTACACCTTC
>many|TRBJ2-3|TRBD1|TRBV5-6
CASSLMRQGLDTQYF
TGTGCCAGCAGCTTGATGCGACAGGGATTAGATACGCAGTATTTT
>-|TRBJ1-3|-|TRBV30
CACGRHSGNTIYF
TGTGCCTGCGGGAGACACTCTGGAAACACCATATATTTT
>many|TRBJ2-7|TRBD2|TRBV7-6
CASSSDPAGVEQYF
TGTGCCAGCAGCTCCGACCCAGCGGGAGTCGAGCAGTACTTC
>few|TRBJ2-5|TRBD2|TRBV11-2
CASRVFSGRSQETQYF
TGTGCCAGCAGGGTTTTTAGCGGGAGGTCTCAAGAGACCCAGTACTTC
>many|TRBJ2-1|TRBD2|TRBV14
CASSQAEPLAGEQFF
TGTGCCAGCAGCCAAGCCGAGCCACTAGCGGGCGAGCAGTTCTTC
>-|TRBJ1-1|-|TRBV27
CASSQGLLNTEAFF
TGTGCCAGCAGCCAGGGCCTCTTGAACACTGAAGCTTTCTTT
>many|TRBJ2-5|TRBD1|TRBV28
CASNDRGLEETQYF
TGTGCCAGCAATGACAGGGGGCTTGAAGAGACCCAGTACTTC
>many|TRBJ2-7|-|TRBV6-2/TRBV6-3
CASSYSGGRNEQYF
TGTGCCAGCAGTTACTCCGGGGGGCGGAACGAGCAGTACTTC
>-|TRBJ2-3|TRBD2|TRBV6-2/TRBV6-3
CASSYSGGGNTQYF
TGTGCCAGCAGTTACTCGGGGGGGGGAAATACGCAGTATTTT
>many|TRBJ2-7|-|TRBV12-3/TRBV12-4
CASSPSALSSYEQYF
TGTGCCAGCAGCCCCTCAGCGTTAAGCTCCTACGAGCAGTACTTC
>-|TRBJ2-2|-|TRBV10-3
CAISAGHNTGELFF
TGTGCCATCAGTGCGGGACATAACACCGGGGAGCTGTTTTTT
>-|TRBJ1-6|-|TRBV20-1
CSARVGSSGWSPLHF
TGCAGTGCTAGAGTGGGGTCCTCCGGCTGGTCACCCCTCCACTTT
>few|TRBJ1-2|-|TRBV7-9
CASSLAPGPYNYGYTF
TGTGCCAGCAGCTTAGCTCCGGGGCCCTATAACTATGGCTACACCTTC
>many|TRBJ2-7|-|TRBV7-2
CASSLALLTDSYEQYF
TGTGCCAGCAGCCTAGCCCTCTTGACAGACTCCTACGAGCAGTACTTC
>-|TRBJ1-3|TRBD1|TRBV19
CASLGQRGSSGNTIYF
TGTGCCAGCCTGGGACAGCGGGGAAGCTCTGGAAACACCATATATTTT
>many|TRBJ1-2|-|TRBV7-2
CATIGDRFNYGYTF
TGTGCCACCATTGGAGACAGGTTCAACTATGGCTACACCTTC
>-|TRBJ1-6|TRBD1|TRBV5-6
CASQKTGEWNSPLHF
TGTGCCAGCCAAAAGACAGGGGAATGGAATTCACCCCTCCACTTT
>-|TRBJ2-4|TRBD2|TRBV20-1
CSAREGGKNIQYF
TGCAGTGCTAGAGAGGGAGGGAAGAACATTCAGTACTTC
>few|TRBJ1-2|-|TRBV7-2
CASSSSAGGWGYTF
TGTGCCAGCAGCTCATCTGCCGGGGGTTGGGGCTACACCTTC
>-|TRBJ2-2|-|TRBV7-6
CASSLDLVPGELFF
TGTGCCAGCAGCTTAGACTTGGTTCCCGGGGAGCTGTTTTTT
>few|TRBJ2-6|TRBD2|TRBV19
CASTPWAGEGFLGSSGANVLTF
TGTGCCAGTACCCCCTGGGCCGGGGAGGGGTTTCTAGGTAGCTCTGGGGCCAACGTCCTGACTTTC
>-|TRBJ2-7|TRBD1|TRBV6-8
CASSYSTRGRGAYEQYF
TGTGCCAGCAGTTACTCAACCAGGGGGCGAGGGGCATACGAGCAGTACTTC
>many|TRBJ1-1|-|TRBV12-3/TRBV12-4
CASSPYREGTEAFF
TGTGCCAGCAGTCCTTACAGGGAGGGCACTGAAGCTTTCTTT
>few|TRBJ2-3|-|TRBV28
CASSSLRGATDTQYF
TGTGCCAGCAGTAGCCTCCGCGGGGCCACAGATACGCAGTATTTT
>many|TRBJ1-3|-|TRBV7-2
CASSKDRNTIYF
TGTGCCAGCAGCAAGGACAGAAACACCATATATTTT
>many|TRBJ2-3|-|TRBV7-3
CASSLSGGSTDTQYF
TGTGCCAGCAGCTTATCGGGCGGGAGCACAGATACGCAGTATTTT